The 3 T cell receptor beta chains reported below all come from one sample, sequenced in a study of blood T cells in healthy people across ages. Then a second PCR, running about 7 to 11 cycles, was carried out with a sample-barcoded 5' primer and a J-beta primer mix. MiXCR, run by TCRdb on the 5' RACE reads, gives a single entry per CDR3 protein. The sample holds some 690,000 distinct CDR3 sequences, approximately 21% seen once. The sample was blood. The receptors here all came from a man between 70 and 80 years old in good health.

This chain uses TRBV5-1 with TRBJ2-1; 7 nucleotides match TRBD2. The DNA matches TRBJ2-7 better at its end, which makes the J call doubtful. This CDR3 has 15 amino acids. The germline V gene encodes CDR1 SGHRS and CDR2 YFSETQ. DNA of the CDR3: TGCGCCAGCAGCTTGGTACGGGGGGTCACCTACGAGCAGTACTTC. This translates into CASSLVRGVTYEQYF.

As for this clonotype: In this CDR3 the conserved last residue, phenylalanine or tryptophan, is missing, so a read error is likely. V and J are TRBV11-2 and TRBJ2-7; D assignment may be TRBD1 or TRBD2 (5 bases each). The DNA end is more similar to TRBJ2-1, so the J call may be wrong. The CDR3 has 18 residues. Germline CDR1 is SGHAT and CDR2 is FQNNGV. The CDR3 region is CASSLGGIIRDGINEQFS. CDR3 in DNA: TGTGCCAGCAGCTTAGGGGGGATTATCCGGGACGGTATCAATGAGCAGTTCTCC.

This clonotype appeared a few times. The chain is built from TRBV7-6 and TRBJ1-2; D is perhaps TRBD1 (5 bases). The CDR3 extends over 15 amino acids. Per germline, CDR1 SGHVS and CDR2 FNYEAQ. V gave up 0 bases and J gave up 4 bases, with 12 bases separating them. Here the CDR3 DNA reads TGTGCCAGCAGCTTAGCGCCAGGGTCGGGCTATGGCTACACCTTC. Its translation: CASSLAPGSGYGYTF.